Below, 23 T cell receptor beta chains from the same sample are listed, as sequenced in a study of T cell repertoires in cytomegalovirus infection. TCRdb ran MiXCR on the reads and lists one entry per CDR3 protein. This sample has approximately 140,000 distinct CDR3 sequences, with about 6% found just once. Material: PBMCs. These TCRs come from a human donor in good health (CMV status not recorded). Some clones in this sample may be carry-over from other donors' samples.

This clonotype was found many times. J is TRBJ2-7 and V is TRBV5-4; 16 bases are a match to TRBD2. The V gene end was trimmed by 4 bases and the J gene end by 2 bases; junction bases not matched to a gene: 6. Germline V lookup: CDR1 SGHNT, CDR2 YYREEE (reference sequence). The CDR3 extends over 17 amino acids. The CDR3 sequence: CASSGPGTSGGAYEQYF. Written as DNA, the CDR3 is TGTGCCAGCAGCGGGCCCGGGACTAGCGGGGGGGCCTACGAGCAGTACTTC.

In its sample, this clonotype was seen a few times. The chain couples TRBV6-6 to TRBJ1-3; 10 bases are shared with TRBD1. From germline, CDR1 is MNHNY and CDR2 SVGAGI (reference sequence). The CDR3 totals 16 residues. V lost 5 bases, J lost 8 bases, and 12 bases stayed unmatched. CDR3: CASSDSTGGKLDTIYF. CDR3 coding DNA: TGTGCCAGCAGTGATTCGACAGGGGGCAAGTTGGACACCATATATTTT.

This clonotype was observed at least ten times. This chain links TRBV7-2 with TRBJ2-5; D might be TRBD2 (7 bases). The CDR3 sequence is 13 residues long. CDR1 is SGHTA, CDR2 FQGNSA, per germline. The V end lost 3 bases, the J end lost 5 bases, and 10 bases lay between the germline ends. This CDR3 is CASSFAGAETQYF. The CDR3 nucleotides read TGTGCCAGCAGCTTCGCGGGGGCTGAGACCCAGTACTTC. Looking up the rest from reference TRBV7-2 and TRBJ2-5 gives the full variable domain: GAGVSQSPSNKVTEKGKDVELRCDPISGHTALYWYRQSLGQGLEFLIYFQGNSAPDKSGLPSDRFSAERTGGSVSTLTIQRTQQEDSAVYLCASSFAGAETQYFGPGTRLLVL.

In its sample, this clonotype was seen many times. V gene TRBV7-2 combines with J gene TRBJ2-2, with 10 bases identical to TRBD2. The V segment lost 2 bases and the J segment 7 bases; nucleotides outside the gene matches: 7. The germline gives CDR1 SGHTA, CDR2 FQGNSA. CDR3 length: 16 amino acids. The CDR3 coding sequence is TGTGCCAGCAGCTTATATACTAGCGGGGCTTTCGGGGAGCTGTTTTTT. Amino acids: CASSLYTSGAFGELFF. The variable domain in full, with the rest retrieved from reference TRBV7-2 and TRBJ2-2, is GAGVSQSPSNKVTEKGKDVELRCDPISGHTALYWYRQSLGQGLEFLIYFQGNSAPDKSGLPSDRFSAERTGGSVSTLTIQRTQQEDSAVYLCASSLYTSGAFGELFFGEGSRLTVL.

This chain uses TRBV19 with TRBJ2-5; the D is unclear. The CDR3 consists of 13 residues. Germline lookup yields CDR1 LNHDA and CDR2 SQIVND (reference sequence). Trimming removed 2 bases from V and 0 bases from J, with 4 bases in between. The CDR3 spells CASSIWDQETQYF. CDR3 nucleotides: TGTGCCAGTAGTATATGGGACCAAGAGACCCAGTACTTC.

The V gene is TRBV2, the J gene TRBJ1-1; D possibly corresponds to TRBD1 (6 bases). V was trimmed by 10 bases and J by 4 bases, leaving 22 bases between them. This CDR3 contains 15 residues. The germline V gene encodes CDR1 SNHLY and CDR2 FYNNEI. CDR3 sequence (DNA): TGTGCCACCGCAGTCCACGGGGGCGGGAGCACTGAAGCTTTCTTT. As protein: CATAVHGGGSTEAFF.

This clonotype has at least ten counts. Germline is not matched at one junction end, which may reflect a read error. J is TRBJ1-1 and V is TRBV19, with a possible D match to TRBD1 (6 bases). The length of the CDR3 is 16 residues. Germline V gives CDR1 LNHDA, CDR2 SQIVND (reference sequence). The CDR3 loop reads CAISISPTGMNTEAFF. The DNA of the CDR3 is TGTGCCATTAGTATCTCCCCGACAGGTATGAACACTGAAGCTTTCTTT.

Ten or more counts support this clonotype. This rearrangement joins TRBV7-3 to TRBJ2-3, with TRBD1 identical over 7 bases. J was trimmed by 1 base and V by 5 bases; bases with no gene match: 3. Germline CDR1 and CDR2: SGHTA and FQGTGA. The CDR3 consists of 14 residues. The CDR3 here is CASSPGQRTDTQYF. The CDR3 DNA reads TGTGCCAGCAGCCCGGGACAGCGCACAGATACGCAGTATTTT.

This clonotype was found many times. The rearrangement joins TRBV7-2 to TRBJ2-5, with 11 bases aligning to TRBD1. This CDR3 contains 16 residues. Germline assignment: CDR1 SGHTA and CDR2 FQGNSA. Trimming took 2 bases from V and 5 from J; bases not matched to a gene: 7. The chain's CDR3 is CASSLLGTGGLETQYF. CDR3 in DNA: TGTGCCAGCAGCTTACTGGGGACAGGGGGTCTGGAGACCCAGTACTTC. Together with reference TRBV7-2 and TRBJ2-5, the CDR3 gives the full variable domain: GAGVSQSPSNKVTEKGKDVELRCDPISGHTALYWYRQSLGQGLEFLIYFQGNSAPDKSGLPSDRFSAERTGGSVSTLTIQRTQQEDSAVYLCASSLLGTGGLETQYFGPGTRLLVL.

V and J are TRBV29-1 and TRBJ2-7; D tentatively fits TRBD1 or TRBD2 (5 bases each). Trimming stripped 3 bases from V and 12 bases from J, with 12 bases between. CDR3 size: 10 residues. The germline V gene encodes CDR1 SQVTM and CDR2 ANQGSEA. The CDR3 here is CSVEWSGRYF. The CDR3 DNA reads as TGCAGCGTTGAGTGGTCAGGGAGGTACTTC.

This clonotype was counted ten times or more. The chain has TRBV6-5 and TRBJ1-2; D not resolved. V gave up 6 bases and J gave up 8 bases, with 13 bases separating them. The CDR3 sequence is 12 residues long. Germline-derived CDR1 and CDR2 are MNHEY and SVGAGI. CDR3 protein: CASRYPIGGYTF. The DNA for the CDR3 is TGTGCCAGCAGATACCCTATAGGGGGCTACACCTTC.

This clonotype was recorded many times. The genes are TRBV12-3 or TRBV12-4 and TRBJ1-6; TRBD1 is a possible D gene (6 bases). The CDR3 has 14 amino acids. The V and J ends lost 7 bases and 3 bases respectively, with 10 bases between them. CDR3 in DNA: TGTGCCAGCACCATGACAGGCTATAATTCACCCCTCCACTTT. Protein sequence: CASTMTGYNSPLHF.

This clonotype was counted many times. The chain joins TRBV20-1 to TRBJ2-5; 13 bases line up with TRBD2. The CDR3 consists of 19 residues. With 3 bases clipped from V and 3 bases from J, the junction kept 16 bases outside the gene matches. From germline, CDR1 is DFQATT and CDR2 SNEGSKA (reference sequence). CDR3 DNA: TGCAGTGCTAGTAGGGAAACTAGCGGGGGGGGTTTGTGGGAAGAGACCCAGTACTTC. It translates to CSASRETSGGGLWEETQYF.

This clonotype was seen many times. The CDR3: CASSPQAGEYNEQFF. The CDR3 bases are TGTGCCAGCAGCCCCCAAGCGGGGGAGTACAATGAGCAGTTCTTC. The gene calls are TRBV7-2 and TRBJ2-1, with 8 bases identical to TRBD2. Looked up from germline, CDR1 is SGHTA and CDR2 is FQGNSA. The CDR3 sequence is 15 residues long. The V gene end was trimmed by 5 bases and the J gene end by 4 bases; junction bases not matched to a gene: 7.

The sample holds a few counts of this clonotype. In nucleotides, the CDR3 is TGTGCCAGCAGTGACCTATCAGATACGCAGTATTTT. Amino acid sequence: CASSDLSDTQYF. The chain couples TRBV25-1 to TRBJ2-3; D remains ambiguous. V lost 3 bases and J 4 bases, leaving 5 bases between the germline ends. Looked up from germline, CDR1 is MGHDK and CDR2 is SYGVNS. The CDR3 extends over 12 amino acids.

This clonotype was counted ten times or more. The CDR3 protein is CASSVINEQFF. The DNA of the CDR3 is TGTGCCAGCAGCGTGATTAATGAGCAGTTCTTC. The V call is TRBV7-8, the J call TRBJ2-1; D is uncertain. The CDR3 spans 11 residues. CDR1 SGHVS and CDR2 FQNEAQ come from the germline V gene. V dropped 5 bases and J dropped 7 bases, with 6 bases sitting between them.

For this clonotype: At one end the junction does not follow the germline gene, possibly because of a read error. This rearrangement joins TRBV15 to TRBJ2-7, with a tentative D call TRBD2 (5 bases). The CDR3 loop spans 16 amino acids. Germline CDR1 reads LNHNV; CDR2 reads YYDKDF (reference sequence). CDR3 in amino acids: CPTREDRGSTPDEQYF. CDR3 nucleotide sequence: TGTCCCACCAGAGAGGATCGGGGATCTACCCCTGACGAGCAGTACTTC.

The chain employs TRBV28 and TRBJ2-3; D possibly corresponds to TRBD2 (5 bases). Germline V CDR1 and CDR2: MDHEN, SYDVKM. V lost 2 bases and J 1 base, leaving 10 bases between the germline ends. This CDR3 spans 15 amino acids. CDR3 amino acids: CASSLRGSGTDTQYF. As DNA, the CDR3 is TGTGCCAGCAGTTTACGGGGTTCGGGCACAGATACGCAGTATTTT.

The sample holds many counts of this clonotype. The chain has TRBV2 and TRBJ1-5; 7 positions match TRBD1. Germline V lookup: CDR1 SNHLY, CDR2 FYNNEI. The CDR3 sequence is 15 residues long. The V and J ends lost 5 bases and 0 bases, in that order; junction bases with no gene match: 4. The chain's CDR3 is CASSTGQPSNQPQHF. CDR3 coding DNA: TGTGCCAGCAGTACGGGACAGCCTAGCAATCAGCCCCAGCATTTT.

This clonotype has a count of ten or more. Written as DNA, the CDR3 is TGTGCCACCAAATTTGGGACTGAAGCTTTCTTT. Amino acids: CATKFGTEAFF. The genes are TRBV7-2 and TRBJ1-1; D is undetermined. The CDR3 runs 11 residues. V lost 10 bases to trimming and J lost 5 bases, with 11 bases between them. CDR1 SGHTA and CDR2 FQGNSA come from the germline V gene.

This clonotype was seen a handful of times. A much larger clone differs by one base, so this may be a read error. This sequence joins TRBV7-2 and TRBJ2-5; TRBD2 agrees at 8 bases. Germline loops: CDR1 SGHTA, CDR2 FQGNSA. This CDR3 is built from 15 residues. The V gene end was trimmed by 3 bases and the J gene end by 5 bases; junction bases not matched to a gene: 8. The CDR3 sequence: CASSFRGGGGETQYF. Written as DNA, the CDR3 is TGTGCCAGCAGCTTTCGGGGGGGCGGGGGGGAGACCCAGTACTTC.

This clonotype was seen at least ten times. The chain is built from TRBV2 and TRBJ2-3, with D possibly matching TRBD1 (6 bases). Germline CDR1 is SNHLY and CDR2 is FYNNEI. This CDR3 contains 16 residues. Trimming stripped 4 bases from V and 4 bases from J, with 18 bases between. DNA of the CDR3: TGTGCCAGCAGTGGGCCCGGGACAAAGGGGGCAGATACGCAGTATTTT. Encoded protein: CASSGPGTKGADTQYF.

This clonotype came up many times. The chain links TRBV19 to TRBJ2-1; 7 bases align to TRBD1. The V gene end was trimmed by 4 bases and the J gene end by 4 bases; junction bases not matched to a gene: 7. Germline lookup yields CDR1 LNHDA and CDR2 SQIVND (reference sequence). This CDR3 spans 15 amino acids. The CDR3 protein is CASSRRQGPYNEQFF. In nucleotides, the CDR3 is TGTGCCAGTAGTAGACGACAGGGTCCTTACAATGAGCAGTTCTTC.